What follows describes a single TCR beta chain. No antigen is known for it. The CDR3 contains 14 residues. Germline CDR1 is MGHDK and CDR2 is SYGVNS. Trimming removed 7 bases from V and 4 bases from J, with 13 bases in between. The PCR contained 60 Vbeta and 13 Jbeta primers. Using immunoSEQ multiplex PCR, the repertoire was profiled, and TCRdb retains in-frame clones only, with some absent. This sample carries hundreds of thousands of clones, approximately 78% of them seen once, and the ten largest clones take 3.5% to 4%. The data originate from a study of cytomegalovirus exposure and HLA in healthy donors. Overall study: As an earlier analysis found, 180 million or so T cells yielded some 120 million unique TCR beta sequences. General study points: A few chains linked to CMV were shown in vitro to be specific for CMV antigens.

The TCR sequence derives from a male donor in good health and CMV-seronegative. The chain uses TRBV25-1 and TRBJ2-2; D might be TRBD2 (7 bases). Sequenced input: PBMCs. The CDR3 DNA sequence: TGTGCCAGCACTATCGGGGGGCGCACCGGGGAGCTGTTTTTT. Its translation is CASTIGGRTGELFF.